This TCR beta chain was obtained from a study of response to subunit inactivated influenza vaccine. In this sample, this clonotype turned up a few times. TCRdb fed the RT-PCR reads into MiXCR, producing one record per CDR3 protein. The sample records some 150,000 distinct CDR3 sequences, less than 15% being singletons. The CDR3 length is 9 residues. V was clipped by 3 bases and J by 5 bases, with 1 base between them. Germline CDR1 is SQVTM and CDR2 is ANQGSEA. In addition, the sample was reused for a study of T cells expressing NK-cell markers. From that second work: A 5'RACE template switching approach incorporating UMIs was used to make TCR beta cDNA. The authors derived TCR beta repertoires from sorted CD3+CD56+NKG2C+, CD3+CD56+NKG2C- and CD3+CD56-NKG2C+ T cells. Eight donors were sequenced, of whom seven were HCMV-seropositive, while the remaining one was HCMV-seronegative. In several experiments, sorting was confined to alpha-beta TCR T cells through use of an anti-gamma-delta TCR antibody. 1.0-7.0% of CD8+ T cells in six or seven donors belonged to dominant NKG2C+ clonotypes.

Sequences were derived from CD8+ T cells sorted from PBMCs, sampled 11 to 12 days after vaccination. The receptor was derived from a man in his fifties or sixties who received an inactivated influenza vaccine. This chain connects TRBV29-1 to TRBJ1-2; D unclear. In nucleotides, the CDR3 is TGCAGCGTTGATTATGGCTACACCTTC. Translation: CSVDYGYTF.